Listed here are 29 T cell receptor beta chains from one sample, sequenced in a study of PD-1 blockade in classical Hodgkin lymphoma. Relapse after autologous stem cell transplantation occurred in every patient, and brentuximab vedotin exposure varied. TCRdb's copy holds only in-frame clones and misses some; the assay was immunoSEQ multiplex PCR. Of 50,000 to 85,000 clones listed, around 75% are singletons. The input for sequencing was peripheral blood mononuclear cells (PBMCs), taken before the second cycle of nivolumab. The receptors were sampled from a human donor with classical Hodgkin lymphoma.

This clone has just a few counts. The rearrangement uses TRBV5-1 and TRBJ2-5, with unresolved D. Germline V lookup: CDR1 SGHRS, CDR2 YFSETQ. V was clipped by 3 bases and J by 1 base, with 4 bases between them. This CDR3 is built from 12 residues. The CDR3 protein is CASSSGQETQYF. In DNA, the CDR3 is TGCGCCAGCAGCTCCGGCCAAGAGACCCAGTACTTC.

This chain links TRBV6-5 with TRBJ2-6; D is undetermined. The V and J ends lost 8 bases and 0 bases respectively, with 2 bases between them. CDR1 and CDR2 from the germline V gene are MNHEY and SVGAGI. This CDR3 comprises 12 residues. CDR3 in DNA: TGTGCCAGCGGCTCTGGGGCCAACGTCCTGACTTTC. This encodes CASGSGANVLTF.

The chain recombines TRBV6-5 with TRBJ2-7; the match to TRBD2 covers 8 bases. This CDR3 has 14 amino acids. J was trimmed by 4 bases and V by 4 bases; bases with no gene match: 6. CDR1 is MNHEY, CDR2 SVGAGI, per germline. The CDR3 coding sequence is TGTGCCAGCAGTTCCCAACTAGCGGAGTACGAGCAGTACTTC. Encoded protein: CASSSQLAEYEQYF.

The chain recombines TRBV30 with TRBJ1-1; perhaps TRBD1 as D (6 bases). V gave up 4 bases and J gave up 7 bases, with 19 bases separating them. Germline V gene sequence: CDR1 GTSNPN, CDR2 SVGIG (reference sequence). There are 14 residues in the CDR3. In nucleotides, the CDR3 is TGTGCCTGGATAACCTGGGGGGGGCCTTATGAAGCTTTCTTT. This gives the protein CAWITWGGPYEAFF.

CDR3 in amino acids: CASSPMTGNTGELFF. CDR3 in DNA: TGCGCCAGCAGCCCCATGACGGGGAACACCGGGGAGCTGTTTTTT. The gene calls are TRBV5-1 and TRBJ2-2; D is undetermined. The CDR3 consists of 15 residues. CDR1 and CDR2 from the germline V gene are SGHRS and YFSETQ. Trimming shortened V by 4 bases and J by 1 base, and 11 bases separated the two germline ends.

Concerning this clone itself: The sample holds other DNA sequences that translate to the same CDR3. The chain carries TRBV30 and TRBJ2-5, with 8 bases lining up with TRBD2. The CDR3 is 14 residues long. Trimming cost V 0 bases and J 4 bases; bases outside gene matches: 4. Germline-derived CDR1 and CDR2 are GTSNPN and SVGIG (reference sequence). CDR3 DNA: TGTGCCTGGAGTGTAGGGCTAGCGGGAGAGACCCAGTACTTC. It encodes CAWSVGLAGETQYF.

The rearrangement links TRBV5-8 to TRBJ2-7, with D tentatively TRBD1 (6 bases). Germline CDR1 is SGHTS and CDR2 is YDEGEE. The CDR3 sequence is 18 residues long. The V end lost 5 bases, the J end lost 6 bases, and 30 bases lay between the germline ends. CDR3 region: CASSLGTWSISQLPEQYF. CDR3 sequence (DNA): TGTGCCAGCAGTCTAGGGACATGGTCTATCTCACAGCTGCCCGAGCAGTACTTC. Using reference TRBV5-8 and TRBJ2-7 for the parts outside the CDR3, the full variable domain is EAGVTQSPTHLIKTRGQQATLRCSPISGHTSVYWYQQALGLGLQFLLWYDEGEERNRGNFPPRFSGRQFPNYSSELNVNALELEDSALYLCASSLGTWSISQLPEQYFGPGTRLTVT.

The J gene is TRBJ2-2, the V gene TRBV7-9, with D perhaps matching TRBD2 (5 bases). V lost 5 bases and J 1 base, leaving 11 bases between the germline ends. The CDR3 sequence is 15 residues long. The germline V gene encodes CDR1 SEHNR and CDR2 FQNEAQ (reference sequence). CDR3: CASSPYRENTGELFF. CDR3 bases: TGTGCCAGCAGCCCATATCGGGAGAACACCGGGGAGCTGTTTTTT.

V usage is TRBV16 and J usage is TRBJ1-1; D call uncertain. This CDR3 contains 14 residues. Trimming stripped 0 bases from V and 1 base from J, with 6 bases between. Germline CDR1 KGHSY, CDR2 FQNENV. The CDR3 protein is CASSQSGRNTEAFF. CDR3 bases: TGTGCCAGCAGCCAATCCGGCAGGAACACTGAAGCTTTCTTT.

The V gene is TRBV11-2, the J gene TRBJ1-2; no definite D call. The CDR3 runs 14 residues. Germline values: CDR1 SGHAT, CDR2 FQNNGV. Trimming cost V 3 bases and J 8 bases, with 16 bases left between them. As DNA, the CDR3 is TGTGCCAGCAGCTTGGGGTCCGAGTTGGGCGGCTACACCTTC. Amino acids: CASSLGSELGGYTF.

V is TRBV19 and J is TRBJ1-2, with unresolved D. The CDR3 sequence is 12 residues long. Germline V gene data show CDR1 as LNHDA and CDR2 as SQIVND (reference sequence). V was shortened by 1 base and J by 8 bases, with 8 bases between the two germline ends. The CDR3 sequence is CASSIGTIGYTF. CDR3 DNA: TGTGCCAGTAGTATAGGGACTATCGGCTACACCTTC.

The rearrangement links TRBV29-1 to TRBJ2-2; D tentatively fits TRBD1 or TRBD2 (6 bases each). The CDR3 has 14 residues. Trimming pared 3 bases from V and 5 bases from J, leaving 13 bases between. Per germline, CDR1 SQVTM and CDR2 ANQGSEA. The CDR3 loop is CSVDGGGGTGELFF. For the CDR3, the DNA is TGCAGCGTTGATGGTGGAGGGGGGACCGGGGAGCTGTTTTTT.

The chain uses TRBV29-1 and TRBJ2-7; 9 positions match TRBD1. The germline gives CDR1 SQVTM, CDR2 ANQGSEA. The CDR3 has 13 residues. V shed 7 bases and J 5 bases; nucleotides not matched to a gene: 9. As DNA, the CDR3 is TGCAGCGCAACAGGGGGCGCGACCAACGAGCAGTACTTC. Its protein is CSATGGATNEQYF.

The chain uses TRBV6-4 and TRBJ2-1, with 8 bases lining up with TRBD1. The germline gives CDR1 MRHNA, CDR2 SNTAGT. V was clipped by 6 bases and J by 4 bases; unmatched bases: 11. This CDR3 comprises 16 residues. In DNA, the CDR3 is TGTGCCAGCAGCTTCCAACCCGGGACAGGATACAATGAGCAGTTCTTC. Translated, it gives CASSFQPGTGYNEQFF.

A few counts support this clone. The chain combines TRBV30 with TRBJ1-4, with 8 bases fitting TRBD1. The V gene end was trimmed by 2 bases and the J gene end by 7 bases; junction bases not matched to a gene: 3. This CDR3 region has 13 residues. From germline, CDR1 is GTSNPN and CDR2 SVGIG (reference sequence). The CDR3 reads CAWSRQGTEKLFF. The CDR3, as DNA: TGTGCCTGGAGTAGACAGGGGACTGAAAAACTGTTTTTT. The full variable domain, with the rest looked up from reference TRBV30 and TRBJ1-4, is SQTIHQWPATLVQPVGSPLSLECTVEGTSNPNLYWYRQAAGRGLQLLFYSVGIGQISSEVPQNLSASRPQDRQFILSSKKLLLSDSGFYLCAWSRQGTEKLFFGSGTQLSVL.

The chain links TRBV5-6 to TRBJ1-2, with D unclear. Germline V gene lookup returns CDR1 SGHDT and CDR2 YYEEEE. The length of the CDR3 is 13 residues. The V end was cut by 0 bases, the J end by 5 bases, with 8 bases between. In nucleotides, the CDR3 is TGTGCCAGCAGCTTGGGCAGAGCGTATGGCTACACCTTC. Protein: CASSLGRAYGYTF.

The rearrangement uses TRBV6-6 and TRBJ2-7, with D perhaps TRBD2 (6 bases). The CDR3 loop spans 15 amino acids. Germline V gene sequence: CDR1 MNHNY, CDR2 SVGAGI (reference sequence). Trimming took 7 bases from V and 0 from J, leaving 16 bases between them. The CDR3 loop reads CASNSPGDNSYEQYF. In nucleotides, the CDR3 is TGTGCCAGCAACAGCCCGGGGGATAACTCCTACGAGCAGTACTTC.

The chain uses TRBV9 and TRBJ2-7; D is unclear. Trimming shortened V by 0 bases and J by 2 bases, and 6 bases separated the two germline ends. The germline gives CDR1 SGDLS, CDR2 YYNGEE. The CDR3 spans 13 residues. This CDR3 reads CASSVDSTYEQYF. DNA for the CDR3: TGTGCCAGCAGCGTAGATAGCACCTACGAGCAGTACTTC. Complete variable domain (other parts from reference TRBV9 and TRBJ2-7): DSGVTQTPKHLITATGQRVTLRCSPRSGDLSVYWYQQSLDQGLQFLIQYYNGEERAKGNILERFSAQQFPDLHSELNLSSLELGDSALYFCASSVDSTYEQYFGPGTRLTVT.

This chain joins TRBV11-2 and TRBJ2-7, with unresolved D. This CDR3 contains 12 residues. Germline CDR1 is SGHAT and CDR2 is FQNNGV. The ends were cut back, 3 bases at V and 3 bases at J, with 6 bases in the middle. CDR3 in DNA: TGTGCCAGCAGCTTTATGGTCTACGAGCAGTACTTC. Its translation is CASSFMVYEQYF.

This clone was found a few times. The gene calls are TRBV30 and TRBJ1-4; no reliable D call. Germline CDR1 reads GTSNPN; CDR2 reads SVGIG (reference sequence). Trimming took off 0 bases at V and 8 bases at J, with 13 bases between the two ends. CDR3 length equals 14 residues. The CDR3 loop reads CAWSVLGTAEKLFF. The DNA for the CDR3 is TGTGCCTGGAGTGTACTTGGTACAGCCGAAAAACTGTTTTTT.

The V call is TRBV28, the J call TRBJ1-3; TRBD1 agrees at 8 bases. V was pared by 6 bases and J by 0 bases, with 10 bases of the junction left unmatched. Per the germline V gene, CDR1 is MDHEN and CDR2 is SYDVKM. The CDR3 spans 17 residues. As DNA, the CDR3 is TGTGCCAGCAGCCCCGTGACAGGGGAATACTCTGGAAACACCATATATTTT. Translated, it gives CASSPVTGEYSGNTIYF.

The chain joins TRBV6-1 to TRBJ1-1; tentative D call: TRBD1 (5 bases). Germline V gene lookup returns CDR1 MNHNS and CDR2 SASEGT. The CDR3 loop spans 13 amino acids. V was pared by 5 bases and J by 5 bases, with 12 bases between. The CDR3 nucleotides read TGTGCCAGCAGTCTGCAGGGATGGACTGAAGCTTTCTTT. Residues: CASSLQGWTEAFF.

This clone was observed many times. The chain is built from TRBV5-4 and TRBJ2-7, with D unclear. The CDR3 sequence is 13 residues long. The germline gives CDR1 SGHNT, CDR2 YYREEE (reference sequence). Trimming left V 0 bases short and J 3 bases short, with 7 bases between. This CDR3 reads CASSLGSLYEQYF. As DNA, the CDR3 is TGTGCCAGCAGCTTGGGCAGCCTCTACGAGCAGTACTTC.

The rearrangement joins TRBV7-6 to TRBJ1-2; D possibly corresponds to TRBD1 (5 bases). CDR3 length: 13 amino acids. The germline V gene encodes CDR1 SGHVS and CDR2 FNYEAQ. V dropped 5 bases and J dropped 4 bases, with 11 bases sitting between them. DNA of the CDR3: TGTGCCAGCAGCGTCCAGGGTAGCTATGGCTACACCTTC. It specifies CASSVQGSYGYTF.

CDR3 in amino acids: CASSLGTYSNQPQHF. The CDR3 nucleotides read TGCGCCAGCAGCTTGGGAACTTATAGCAATCAGCCCCAGCATTTT. V gene TRBV5-1 combines with J gene TRBJ1-5; no reliable D call. The germline CDR1 and CDR2 sequences are SGHRS and YFSETQ. The CDR3 is 15 amino acids. V shed 0 bases and J shed 0 bases, with 7 bases lying between them.

This clone turned up a few times. The DNA of the CDR3 is TGTGCCAGCAGCGTAGCCACCACCGTCTGGGGGGGTACCGGGGAGCTGTTTTTT. It encodes CASSVATTVWGGTGELFF. The J gene is TRBJ2-2, the V gene TRBV9, with TRBD2 identical over 7 bases. Germline-derived CDR1 and CDR2 are SGDLS and YYNGEE. V shed 0 bases, J shed 5 bases, and the junction held 13 bases outside the gene matches. This CDR3 has 18 residues.

The genes are TRBV9 and TRBJ1-2; D is perhaps TRBD1 (6 bases). Germline V CDR1 and CDR2: SGDLS, YYNGEE. The CDR3 is 15 residues long. The V gene lost 6 bases and the J gene lost 3 bases, with 18 bases spanning the gap. CDR3 coding DNA: TGTGCCAGCAACTCAGGGCGGGGGGCCGACTATGGCTACACCTTC. Its protein product is CASNSGRGADYGYTF.

Written as DNA, the CDR3 is TGTGCCAGCATTACGGAGGGGCTCAATCAGCCCCAGCATTTT. Translated, it gives CASITEGLNQPQHF. The V call is TRBV6-1, the J call TRBJ1-5, with a possible D match to TRBD1 (5 bases). Germline loops: CDR1 MNHNS, CDR2 SASEGT. This CDR3 comprises 14 residues. The V and J ends lost 7 bases and 3 bases respectively, with 13 bases between them.

This sequence joins TRBV6-6 and TRBJ2-3; the D is unclear. Trimming pared 6 bases from V and 3 bases from J, leaving 19 bases between. Germline assignment: CDR1 MNHNY and CDR2 SVGAGI (reference sequence). CDR3 size: 16 residues. DNA of the CDR3: TGTGCCAGCAGGCCAAGAGGCCTGCCGAGGACAGATACGCAGTATTTT. Translating it yields CASRPRGLPRTDTQYF.